This T cell receptor beta chain comes out of a study of blood T cells in healthy people across ages. Findings of the study overall: Getting older went along with TCR beta diversity per million T cells dropping roughly linearly.

Donors ranged from about 6 to 95 years old and were healthy Caucasians in Russia. Then a second PCR, running about 7 to 11 cycles, was carried out with a sample-barcoded 5' primer and a J-beta primer mix. TCRdb used MiXCR to reprocess the 5' RACE reads, holding one entry per CDR3 protein. The sample holds about 1,400,000 distinct CDR3 sequences, approximately 59% seen once. The CDR3 is made up of 15 amino acids. Germline loops: CDR1 SGDLS, CDR2 YYNGEE. Trimming stripped 2 bases from V and 2 bases from J, with 14 bases between. Of note for this clonotype: Its antigen is undetermined.

The sequenced material came from blood. The receptor was isolated from a young man in good health. The V gene is TRBV9, the J gene TRBJ2-7, with D perhaps being TRBD1 or TRBD2 (6 bases each). The CDR3 reads CASSVGGSPAYEQYF. The CDR3 nucleotides are TGTGCCAGCAGCGTCGGGGGCTCCCCGGCCTACGAGCAGTACTTC.